This T cell receptor (beta chain) derives from a study of T-cell memory formation after mild COVID-19 (dated by TCRdb to about 2021). Study-level background: TCR sequence clusters from the two donors were found to be largely donor specific. In a couple of donors, T-cell clones that expanded and contracted after mild COVID-19 were followed by sequencing TCRalpha and TCRbeta repertoires longitudinally. The cohort comprised two young, previously healthy adult volunteers, one female and one male.

Paper-wide results and their limitations: Contracting CD4+ clones were found mainly in CM and EM memory subsets, while CD8+ clones were enriched in EMRA. Some responding clones were found in pre-infection memory, which suggests that pre-existing cross-reactive memory T cells took part in the SARS-CoV-2 response. Clones that contracted from day 15 to 85 showed balanced CD4/CD8 phenotypes, whereas a second wave of clones that expanded from day 15 to 37 leaned towards CD4+. The second-wave clones that peaked on day 37 were not confirmed to be SARS-CoV-2 specific. The study included only a couple of mild cases, and larger cohorts that include severe cases with pre-infection samples were judged to be necessary.

Reading the germline V gene (reference sequence) gives CDR1 MNHNY and CDR2 SVGAGI. Taken from cysteine to phenylalanine, the CDR3 has 15 residues. Only the CDR3 portion is preserved as DNA: 45 bases, with reading frame beginning at the first base. From V the trimming removes 6 bases and from J it removes 2 bases, while the gene matches leave 7 bases of the junction unaccounted for. This clonotype was picked up a small number of times. Which antigen it targets is not known. Nothing much larger sits one base from this clone, and base qualities are not available. PBMCs were isolated by Ficoll-Paque density gradient centrifugation. Instrument used: Illumina NovaSeq 6000. TCRalpha and TCRbeta cDNA libraries were built by 5'RACE with constant-segment primers, adding sample barcodes and unique molecular identifiers. RNA was extracted from every sample with Trizol reagent. Amplification of the libraries took two PCR steps, and the second step added a second sample barcode plus Illumina TruSeq adapters. Libraries were sequenced on an Illumina NovaSeq with 2 x 150 bp paired-end reads. The source study handled its data this way. With migec v1.2.7, reads were demultiplexed and then collapsed into UMI-guided consensus sequences. Using mixcr v2.1.11, the UMI consensuses were aligned to TRA and TRB V and J templates and assembled into clonotypes. Expanded or contracted clonotypes were those called significant by both edgeR and NoisET, with noise models trained on biological replicates. For edgeR calls, a false discovery rate-adjusted p below 0.01 and a log2 fold-change threshold of 1 were applied. PCA with hierarchical clustering of max-normalized trajectories of the 1000 most abundant clonotypes was used as exploratory dynamics analysis. Each responding clone was given a CD4 or CD8 phenotype based on the CD4+ and CD8+ repertoires, which had been sequenced separately. TCRdb ran its own pipeline on the public reads, namely fastp trimming at Q25 and MiXCR clone calling, and kept in-frame beta chains. A single entry per CDR3 protein holds the most common genes and DNA from its merged rows. TCRdb's processing, not the authors' own work, is the source of the V and J calls. The sample has hundreds of thousands of distinct CDR3 sequences on record, about 20% of them singletons. The ten largest clones add up to around 8.4% of the sample.

The sequence links TRBV6-6 to TRBJ2-7; 10 middle bases align to TRBD1. This TCR was recovered from an adult woman who had mild COVID-19 (a few samples of this study predate the infection). The sample titles of this study are shuffled in the database, so cell type and time point are left out; the donor was told from shared clones. The sequenced material came from PBMCs or a T cell subset sorted from them (not recorded which). CDR3 region: CASSPLGQGTYEQYF. The nucleotide sequence is TGTGCCAGCAGCCCCCTGGGACAGGGGACCTACGAGCAGTACTTC.